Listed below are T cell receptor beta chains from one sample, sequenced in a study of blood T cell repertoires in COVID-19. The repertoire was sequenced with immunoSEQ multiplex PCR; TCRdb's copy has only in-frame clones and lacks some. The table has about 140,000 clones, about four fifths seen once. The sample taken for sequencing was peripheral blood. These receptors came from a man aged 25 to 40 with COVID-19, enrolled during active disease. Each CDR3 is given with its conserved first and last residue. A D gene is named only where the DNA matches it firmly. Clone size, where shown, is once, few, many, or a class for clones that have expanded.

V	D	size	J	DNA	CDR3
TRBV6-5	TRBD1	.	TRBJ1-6	TGTGCCAGCAGTTACCGGACAGGTAACTCACCCCTCCACTTT	CASSYRTGNSPLHF
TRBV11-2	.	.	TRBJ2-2	TGTGCCAGCACCCCGTGGGCAGCGAACACCGGGGAGCTGTTTTTT	CASTPWAANTGELFF
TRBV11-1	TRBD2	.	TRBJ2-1	TGTGCCAGCAGCGCTAGCGGGAACAGGAATGAGCAGTTCTTC	CASSASGNRNEQFF
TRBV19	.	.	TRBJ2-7	TGTGCCAGTACCACACAGATCGCCTACGAGCAGTACTTC	CASTTQIAYEQYF
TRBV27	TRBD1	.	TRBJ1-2	TGTGCCAGCAGTTTCTCCGGGACAGGGGCCCGGGGGTATGGCTACACCTTC	CASSFSGTGARGYGYTF
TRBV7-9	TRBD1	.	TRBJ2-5	TGTGCCAGCAGCATTCTCGTCACGAAAAAGACAGGGGCAGAGACCCAGTACTTC	CASSILVTKKTGAETQYF
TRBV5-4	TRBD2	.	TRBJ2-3	TGTGCCAGCAGCTTTCCCGCGGGAGGGGGCACAGATACGCAGTATTTT	CASSFPAGGGTDTQYF
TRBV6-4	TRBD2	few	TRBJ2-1	TGTGCCAGCAGTGACTCGTCTAGCGGGAGTCATGAGCAGTTCTTC	CASSDSSSGSHEQFF
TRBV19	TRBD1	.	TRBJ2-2	TGTGCCAGTACCTCCGGACAGGGTCGGGGGGAGCTGTTTTTT	CASTSGQGRGELFF
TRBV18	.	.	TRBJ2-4	TGTGCCAGCTCACCAGGCTTAGAGGGCCAAAACATTCAGTACTTC	CASSPGLEGQNIQYF
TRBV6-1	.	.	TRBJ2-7	TGTGCCAGCAGTGAACTGATACAGGGAATCTACGAGCAGTACTTC	CASSELIQGIYEQYF
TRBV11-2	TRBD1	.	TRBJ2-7	TGTGCCAGCAGCTCAATGGACAGGGGGCGCAACGAGCAGTACTTC	CASSSMDRGRNEQYF
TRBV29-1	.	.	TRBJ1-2	TGCAGCACGCGAGCGGGGGACTATGGCTACACCTTC	CSTRAGDYGYTF
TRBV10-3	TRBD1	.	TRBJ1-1	TGTGCCATCAGTGTCACCGGACAGGGAGAAACTGAAGCTTTCTTT	CAISVTGQGETEAFF
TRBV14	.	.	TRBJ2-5	TGTGCCAGCAGCCAATTTGAGGGAGCGGAGACCCAGTACTTC	CASSQFEGAETQYF
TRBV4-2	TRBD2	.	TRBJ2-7	TGTGCCAGCAGCCAAGAATTAGCGGGCGTGCGCGAGCAGTACTTC	CASSQELAGVREQYF
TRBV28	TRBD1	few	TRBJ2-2	TGTGCCAGCAGTTTCCGAGGGGGCAGGTCCGGGGAGCTGTTTTTT	CASSFRGGRSGELFF
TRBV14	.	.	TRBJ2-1	TGTGCCAGCAGCCAAGATCTGGGACTGAGGGGCTCCTACAATGAGCAGTTCTTC	CASSQDLGLRGSYNEQFF
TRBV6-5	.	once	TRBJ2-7	TGTGCCAGCAGTTACCGCCCGGGGGATCCCTACGAGCAGTACTTC	CASSYRPGDPYEQYF
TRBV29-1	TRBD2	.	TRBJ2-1	TGCAGCGTTGAGGGCCTAGCGGGAGAGAGCTACAATGAGCAGTTCTTC	CSVEGLAGESYNEQFF
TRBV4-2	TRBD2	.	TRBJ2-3	TGTGCCAGCAGCCAAGAGATAGGACTAGCGGGGGATCAGTATTTT	CASSQEIGLAGDQYF
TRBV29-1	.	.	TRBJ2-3	TGCAGCGTCCCGGGAGACCCCACAGATACGCAGTATTTT	CSVPGDPTDTQYF
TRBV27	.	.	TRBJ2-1	TGTGCCAGCAGCTTTGAAGGGAGGCTAGCGCACTCCTACAATGAGCAGTTCTTC	CASSFEGRLAHSYNEQFF
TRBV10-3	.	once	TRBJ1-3	TGTGCCATCAAGAGTAATGAGGACACCATATATTTT	CAIKSNEDTIYF
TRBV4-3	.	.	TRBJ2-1	TGCGCCAGCAGCCAAGACTCAACATCCTACAATGAGCAGTTCTTC	CASSQDSTSYNEQFF
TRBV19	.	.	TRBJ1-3	TGTGCCAGTAGCTTCAGGGGCTCGTCTGGAAACACCATATATTTT	CASSFRGSSGNTIYF
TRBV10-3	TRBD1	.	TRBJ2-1	TGTGCCATCAGTGAGAAGCTCCCTCTTGGGACAGGGTTTAATGAGCAGTTCTTC	CAISEKLPLGTGFNEQFF
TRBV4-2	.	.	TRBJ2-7	TGTGCCAGCAGCCAAGATCGGGAAAGGCGGGAGCAGTACTTC	CASSQDRERREQYF
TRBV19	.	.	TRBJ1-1	TGTGCCAGTAGCCCGTCGGTCGGCACTGAAGCTTTCTTT	CASSPSVGTEAFF
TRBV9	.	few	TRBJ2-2	TGTGCCAGCAGCGCGAGCCCCGGCGGGGCCGTTGCCGGGGAGCTGTTTTTT	CASSASPGGAVAGELFF
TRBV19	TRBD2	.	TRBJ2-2	TGTGCCAGTAGTCCTTGGACTAGCGGGAAGGGGGAGCTGTTTTTT	CASSPWTSGKGELFF
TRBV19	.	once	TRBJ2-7	TGTGCCAGTAGTATGGAGAACTACGAGCAGTACTTC	CASSMENYEQYF
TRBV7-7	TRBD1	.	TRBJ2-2	TGTGCTAGCAGCACGGGACAGCGGACCGGGGAGCTGTTTTTT	CASSTGQRTGELFF
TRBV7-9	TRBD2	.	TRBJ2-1	TGTGCCAGCAGCTCACTAGCGGGAGGGCCGCGCTCCTACAATGAGCAGTTCTTC	CASSSLAGGPRSYNEQFF
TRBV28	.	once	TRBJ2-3	TGTGCCAGCACCACCCCCTTAGGGGGGGAGTTCACAGATACGCAGTATTTT	CASTTPLGGEFTDTQYF
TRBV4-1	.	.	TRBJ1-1	TGCGCCAGCAGCCAAGACCATGGGCAGACTGAAGCTTTCTTT	CASSQDHGQTEAFF
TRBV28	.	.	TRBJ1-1	TGTGCCAGCATCACCGAGTGGTCGAACACTGAAGCTTTCTTT	CASITEWSNTEAFF
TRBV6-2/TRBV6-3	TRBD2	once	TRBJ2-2	TGTGCCAGCAGCCCTACTGGGCTAGCGGGAGGGAACACCGGGGAGCTGTTTTTT	CASSPTGLAGGNTGELFF
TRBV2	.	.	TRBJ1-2	TGTGCCAGCAGTGAAAGGGGGGGAGACTATGGCTACACCTTC	CASSERGGDYGYTF
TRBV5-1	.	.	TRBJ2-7	TGCGCCAGCAGCCCCGGAGGGAGCTCCTACGAGCAGTACTTC	CASSPGGSSYEQYF
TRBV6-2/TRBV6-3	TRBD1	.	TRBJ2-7	TGTGCCAGCAGTGTGGGACAGGGCGTTTTTAAGCAGTACTTC	CASSVGQGVFKQYF
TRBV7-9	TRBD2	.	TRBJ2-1	TGTGCCAGCAGCTATAGCGGGAGGGGCAATGAGCAGTTCTTC	CASSYSGRGNEQFF
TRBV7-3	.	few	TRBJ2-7	TGTGCCAGCAGCCCCTGTGACTCAGAGTACGAGCAGTACTTC	CASSPCDSEYEQYF
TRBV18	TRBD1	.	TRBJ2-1	TGTGCCAGCTCACTCTCAGGGGGCTACAATGAGCAGTTCTTC	CASSLSGGYNEQFF
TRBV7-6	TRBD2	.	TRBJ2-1	TGTGCCAGCAGCTCACAGACTAGCGGGAGGTGGTACAATGAGCAGTTCTTC	CASSSQTSGRWYNEQFF
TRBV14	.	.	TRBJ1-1	TGTGCCAGCAGCCACCGCAGGGACATGGACACTGAAGCTTTCTTT	CASSHRRDMDTEAFF
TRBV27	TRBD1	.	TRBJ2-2	TGTGCCAGCAGTTTTAGGACAGGTTTGGACACCGGGGAGCTGTTTTTT	CASSFRTGLDTGELFF
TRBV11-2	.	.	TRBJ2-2	TGTGCCAGCAGCCCCCCAAATAGCGGTACCGGGGAGCTGTTTTTT	CASSPPNSGTGELFF
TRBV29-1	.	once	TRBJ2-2	TGCAGCGCCACAAGGCTAGCGAACACCGGGGAGCTGTTTTTT	CSATRLANTGELFF
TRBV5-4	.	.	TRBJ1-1	TGTGCCAGCAGCCCGGGGGGAGGGGACACTGAAGCTTTCTTT	CASSPGGGDTEAFF
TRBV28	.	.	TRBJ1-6	TGTGCCAGCAGTTGGACAGATTCACCCCTCCACTTT	CASSWTDSPLHF
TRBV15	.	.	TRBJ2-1	TGTGCCACCAGCAGACGGACAGGGAGGGATGAGCAGTTCTTC	CATSRRTGRDEQFF
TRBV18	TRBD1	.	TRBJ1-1	TGTGCCAGCTCAACCGAGACAGGGAGCATGGAAGCTTTCTTT	CASSTETGSMEAFF